A single sample gave rise to the 12 T cell receptor beta chains below, sequenced in a study of blood T cell repertoires in COVID-19. Sequencing used immunoSEQ multiplex PCR; TCRdb keeps in-frame clones, though not all of them. The sample lists 90,000 to 150,000 clones; about 86% were seen once. Source material: peripheral blood. The receptors originated from a woman between 50 and 59 years old with active or convalescent COVID-19.

The J gene is TRBJ2-7, the V gene TRBV27; 12 bases fit TRBD2. The CDR3 covers 15 residues. Trimming took 2 bases from V and 3 from J; bases not matched to a gene: 2. Germline V CDR1 and CDR2: MNHEY, SMNVEV (reference sequence). CDR3 loop: CASSLGLAGSYEQYF. CDR3 in DNA: TGTGCCAGCAGTTTAGGACTAGCGGGAAGCTACGAGCAGTACTTC.

The chain carries TRBV7-6 and TRBJ2-7; 9 bases are a match to TRBD2. CDR1 is SGHVS and CDR2 is FNYEAQ in the germline V gene. The CDR3 consists of 15 residues. V shed 4 bases and J 0 bases; nucleotides not matched to a gene: 4. Here the CDR3 DNA reads TGTGCCAGCAGCTCCGGACTAGCGAGCTCCTACGAGCAGTACTTC. It translates to CASSSGLASSYEQYF.

The J gene is TRBJ1-2, the V gene TRBV6-1; a possible D gene is TRBD1 (5 bases). Germline lookup yields CDR1 MNHNS and CDR2 SASEGT. Trimming took off 3 bases at V and 8 bases at J, with 16 bases between the two ends. The CDR3 sequence is 14 residues long. The CDR3 DNA follows: TGTGCCAGCAGTGACGCAGGGATGGGTCGGGGCTACACCTTC. It codes for CASSDAGMGRGYTF.

The chain joins TRBV9 to TRBJ2-7; 15 bases match TRBD2. The ends lost 0 bases at V and 2 bases at J; junction bases unmatched: 6. Per the germline V gene, CDR1 is SGDLS and CDR2 is YYNGEE. The CDR3 extends over 18 amino acids. CDR3 in DNA: TGTGCCAGCAGCGTAGGAGGGACTAGCGGGGGGAAGCCCTACGAGCAGTACTTC. Its protein is CASSVGGTSGGKPYEQYF.

V usage is TRBV7-2 and J usage is TRBJ2-1; D is unresolved. The CDR3 contains 13 residues. Germline lookup yields CDR1 SGHTA and CDR2 FQGNSA. V lost 1 base to trimming and J lost 3 bases, with 4 bases between them. The CDR3 nucleotides read TGTGCCAGCAGCTTAGGACACTACAATGAGCAGTTCTTC. Protein sequence: CASSLGHYNEQFF.

The chain is built from TRBV18 and TRBJ1-6; D is undetermined. Looked up from germline, CDR1 is KGHSH and CDR2 is LQKENI. The V end lost 4 bases, the J end lost 8 bases, and 6 bases lay between the germline ends. The length of the CDR3 is 12 residues. Here the CDR3 reads CASSQNYSPLHF. CDR3 bases: TGTGCCAGCTCACAGAACTATTCACCCCTCCACTTT.

The chain's CDR3 is CASSLIGGGHSPLHF. CDR3 in DNA: TGTGCCAGCAGCCTCATAGGGGGGGGGCATTCACCCCTCCACTTT. The chain links TRBV7-9 to TRBJ1-6; possibly TRBD1 for D (6 bases). The CDR3 is 15 amino acids. V was trimmed by 5 bases and J by 8 bases, leaving 16 bases between them. Germline V gene sequence: CDR1 SEHNR, CDR2 FQNEAQ (reference sequence).

The chain has TRBV18 and TRBJ2-7; 9 nucleotides match TRBD2. Germline loops: CDR1 KGHSH, CDR2 LQKENI. This CDR3 has 16 amino acids. V was clipped by 0 bases and J by 2 bases; unmatched bases: 5. CDR3 bases: TGTGCCAGCTCACCACCCTGGGCGGGAGGGGCCTACGAGCAGTACTTC. Encoded protein: CASSPPWAGGAYEQYF.

This clone was observed once. The rearrangement joins TRBV5-1 to TRBJ1-1; a weak D match, TRBD1 (6 bases). The CDR3 spans 14 residues. The germline V gene has CDR1 SGHRS and CDR2 YFSETQ. V lost 4 bases, J lost 1 base, and 11 bases lay in between. The CDR3 DNA reads as TGCGCCAGCAGCCTAGGGGGTCAGAACACTGAAGCTTTCTTT. This gives the protein CASSLGGQNTEAFF.

The chain has TRBV18 and TRBJ1-5, with a tentative D call TRBD1 (6 bases). The CDR3 is made up of 15 amino acids. Germline V gives CDR1 KGHSH, CDR2 LQKENI. The V and J ends lost 2 bases and 6 bases respectively, with 14 bases between them. The CDR3 here is CASSPKQGRGQPQHF. CDR3 sequence (DNA): TGTGCCAGCTCACCAAAACAGGGTCGGGGTCAGCCCCAGCATTTT.

The chain is built from TRBV18 and TRBJ1-1; D is possibly TRBD1 (5 bases). This CDR3 has 12 amino acids. Per the germline V gene, CDR1 is KGHSH and CDR2 is LQKENI. The ends were cut back, 1 base at V and 8 bases at J, with 8 bases in the middle. This chain's CDR3 is CASSPRGQEAFF. The CDR3 DNA follows: TGTGCCAGCTCACCACGAGGACAAGAAGCTTTCTTT.

The chain combines TRBV5-1 with TRBJ2-3; D uncertain. The CDR3 length is 15 residues. Germline CDR1 reads SGHRS; CDR2 reads YFSETQ. Trimming pared 0 bases from V and 0 bases from J, leaving 8 bases between. The CDR3 coding sequence is TGCGCCAGCAGCTTGGGAGCTTCTAGCACAGATACGCAGTATTTT. This codes for CASSLGASSTDTQYF.